This TCR beta chain was captured by sequencing in a study of shared clonotypes between healthy human individuals. As for the study in general: Those who served as donors were a couple of women and a few men between the ages of 18 and 49.

In germline, CDR1 is SEHNR, CDR2 FQNEAQ (reference sequence). The CDR3 length is 16 residues. J gave up 9 bases and V 2 bases, and 13 bases lay outside the gene matches. Repertoires were generated with immunoSEQ multiplex PCR, while TCRdb's copy carries only in-frame clones and drops some. The table includes a few million clones, approximately 95% detected once. On this clone: Its antigen is not known.

General study points: Non-shared clonotypes were found to have lower generation probabilities than the clonotypes that were shared by all four of the sorted-subset donors.

This TCR came from a man younger than 30 in good health. Some clones in this sample may be carry-over from other donors' samples. J is TRBJ1-1 and V is TRBV7-9, with 9 nucleotides matching TRBD1. Specimen: naive CD4+ T cells from PBMCs. Stated subset: CD45RA+ positively selected. CDR3 region: CASSLRSQGASIKAFF. CDR3 nucleotide sequence: TGTGCCAGCAGCTTAAGGTCACAGGGGGCCTCGATCAAAGCTTTCTTT.